Listed below are T cell receptor beta chains from one sample, sequenced in a study of CD8+ T cells in alopecia areata. This table comes from immunoSEQ multiplex PCR, and its TCRdb copy is limited to in-frame clones, with some not included. In the table there are 190,000 or so clones, nearly 60% of which are singletons. Material: CD4+ T cells sorted from blood, obtained at week 24, from a patient treated with tofacitinib. These TCRs come from a human donor with alopecia areata. The CDR3 runs from the conserved cysteine through the conserved F or W. Expanded clones are given a class, and other clones once, few, many or no size at all.

V | size | CDR3
TRBV7-8 | NA | CASSFHSDTGELFF
TRBV7-6 | NA | CASSLVPLSPGELFF
TRBV5-1 | NA | CASSPNRQGLGDTQYF
TRBV29-1 | NA | CSVEGAGIPTDTQYF
TRBV25-1 | NA | CASSDPGRGLWVEQFF
TRBV7-8 | few | CASSLEVDNEQYF
TRBV27 | NA | CASSQGGTSVYEQYF
TRBV7-9 | NA | CASSLIVWGAVHYEQYF
TRBV4-1 | few | CASSQTIVRTGDLREAFF
TRBV6-1 | NA | CATSVMESGYGYTF
TRBV4-3 | NA | CASSQDLHRGSTDTQYF
TRBV6-5 | once | CASSSSSVAKNIQYF
TRBV27 | NA | CASSYLGDTQYF
TRBV9 | NA | CASSVDSSDEQYF
TRBV27 | few | CASRGQGAHTDTQYF
TRBV10-3 | few | CAISESGGPYEQYF
TRBV6-6 | NA | CASSYNARDTEAFF
TRBV7-2 | NA | CASSRTSGRYEQYF
TRBV7-2 | NA | CASSLGLAGHNEQFF
TRBV30 | few | CAWSALAGNTGELFF
TRBV7-3 | NA | CASSLGQITDTQYF
TRBV29-1 | NA | CSGGQNTGELFF
TRBV4-1 | NA | CASSQPPPGASAGGANVLTF
TRBV5-1 | NA | CASSGGLAGGPYNEQFF
TRBV5-1 | few | CASTRGSRGQETQYF
TRBV29-1 | NA | CSIRVGFDTQYF
TRBV30 | NA | CAWDDRGYTGELFF
TRBV29-1 | NA | CSVGWAGGNTIYF
TRBV4-1 | NA | CASSQGQGATEQYF
TRBV4-1 | NA | CASSLWDGLANVAKNIQYF
TRBV30 | once | CAWSVYGSYNEQFF
TRBV2 | few | CASRVDSYTGELFF
TRBV28 | NA | CASRGGSSIYEQYF
TRBV9 | NA | CASSPAPGGYEQYF
TRBV5-1 | NA | CASSSGTPYTGELFF
TRBV6-5 | NA | CASSYKGRQYF
TRBV6-6 | few | CASSPGRNTEAFF
TRBV25-1 | few | CASLGVAEQFF
TRBV27 | NA | CASSFSDRYNEQFF
TRBV2 | few | CASSEPGGGYTF
TRBV6-5 | NA | CASSYSARRSHGYTF
TRBV5-1 | NA | CASSWGFNEQFF
TRBV4-2 | few | CASSQAGQAYEQYF
TRBV25-1 | NA | CASSGGSGFGKNIQYF
TRBV5-1 | once | CASSLAHSTDTQYF
TRBV5-1 | NA | CASSLAAMADTQYF
TRBV21-1 | NA | CASSKGDGEREYEQYF
TRBV28 | few | CASRGYGSNEQFF
TRBV4-3 | few | CASSQEVWAEAFF
TRBV2 | NA | CASKGSQETQYF
TRBV7-2 | NA | CASSRQGQGTTDTQYF
TRBV27 | NA | CASSPWTAGANVLTF
TRBV23-1 | few | CASSQSRTGPSEQYF